Listed below are T cell receptor beta chains from one sample, sequenced in a study of shared clonotypes between healthy human individuals. This table comes from immunoSEQ multiplex PCR, and its TCRdb copy is limited to in-frame clones, with some not included. The data hold approximately 320,000 clones, with over 65% observed a single time. The sequenced sample consisted of memory CD4+ T cells sorted from blood. The receptors were sampled from a man aged 25 to 40 in good health. The CDR3 runs from the conserved cysteine through the conserved F or W. Each record gives: J gene, clone size, V gene, D gene, CDR3 DNA, CDR3 protein. D genes are given only for firm matches. Clone size, where shown, is once, few, many, or a class for clones that have expanded.

>TRBJ1-2|once|TRBV2|-
TGTGCCAGCAGCCGGACCCAATCAGCTAACTATGGCTACACCTTC
CASSRTQSANYGYTF
>TRBJ2-5|-|TRBV5-1|-
TGCGCCAGCAGCCCCACCGGGGCCCAAGAGACCCAGTACTTC
CASSPTGAQETQYF
>TRBJ2-5|-|TRBV9|-
TGTGCCAGCACCCCTTCGGGGAAGAATCAAGAGACCCAGTACTTC
CASTPSGKNQETQYF
>TRBJ2-7|-|TRBV5-1|-
TGCGCCAGCAATATTGAGGGTACCTACGAGCAGTACTTC
CASNIEGTYEQYF
>TRBJ1-2|-|TRBV2|-
TGTGCCAGCAGTGACGGATGGGCCGGAGACTATGGCTACACCTTC
CASSDGWAGDYGYTF
>TRBJ1-1|-|TRBV5-1|-
TGCGCCAGCAGCTTGGAGAGCTTTATAAACACTGAAGCTTTCTTT
CASSLESFINTEAFF
>TRBJ2-2|-|TRBV4-3|TRBD1
TGCGCCAGCAGCCCCAGAGGACAGGGGTTTTCAGGGGAGCTGTTTTTT
CASSPRGQGFSGELFF
>TRBJ2-7|-|TRBV4-2|TRBD1
TGTGCCAGCAGCCAAGCTGCCGGGGACAGGGGCTACGAGCAGTACTTC
CASSQAAGDRGYEQYF
>TRBJ2-3|-|TRBV18|TRBD2
TGTGCCAGCTCATCCGTTCTGTTTGCTAGCGGGAGCACAGATACGCAGTATTTT
CASSSVLFASGSTDTQYF
>TRBJ2-3|-|TRBV7-6|-
TGTGCCAGCAGCTTAGGTCCGCTGACTAGCACAGATACGCAGTATTTT
CASSLGPLTSTDTQYF
>TRBJ1-4|-|TRBV28|TRBD1
TGTGCCAGCAGTATAGGGACAGGGGTTCAGCTGGGAAAACTGTTTTTT
CASSIGTGVQLGKLFF
>TRBJ2-5|-|TRBV2|-
TGTGCCAGCAGTGAGCTTACAGATCAAGAGACCCAGTACTTC
CASSELTDQETQYF
>TRBJ2-2|-|TRBV6-1|TRBD1
TGTGCCAGCAGGGGACAGGGGGCTGTCGGGGAGCTGTTTTTT
CASRGQGAVGELFF
>TRBJ2-1|few|TRBV9|TRBD2
TGTGCCAGCAGCCCTGGGGCTAGCGGGAGCTCCTACAATGAGCAGTTCTTC
CASSPGASGSSYNEQFF
>TRBJ1-1|-|TRBV6-5|TRBD1
TGTGCCAGCAGTTACCTTGACAGGGGGCTTGAAGCTTTCTTT
CASSYLDRGLEAFF
>TRBJ2-7|once|TRBV5-4|-
TGTGCCAGCAGCTTGGGCAGGGGAGGTTACGAGCAGTACTTC
CASSLGRGGYEQYF
>TRBJ1-3|once|TRBV4-1|-
TGCGCCAGCAGCCAAGGGGACTTGGGACTGAGCTCTGGAAACACCATATATTTT
CASSQGDLGLSSGNTIYF
>TRBJ1-1|-|TRBV19|TRBD1
TGTGCCAGTCAGCGGCAGGGGGACACTGAAGCTTTCTTT
CASQRQGDTEAFF
>TRBJ2-5|few|TRBV11-2|TRBD2
TGTGCCAGCAGCCCACTAGCGGGAGGGCCTTGGGAGACCCAGTACTTC
CASSPLAGGPWETQYF
>TRBJ1-5|few|TRBV28|-
TGTGCCAGCGGAAAGGGGGGGAGCAATCAGCCCCAGCATTTT
CASGKGGSNQPQHF
>TRBJ2-7|once|TRBV28|-
TGTGCCAGCAGTCTCGGGACCCATCAGGGCGAGCAGTACTTC
CASSLGTHQGEQYF
>TRBJ1-2|-|TRBV27|-
TGTGCCAGCAGTTCGGCGACGGGTGGCTACACCTTC
CASSSATGGYTF
>TRBJ2-7|-|TRBV7-9|-
TGTGCCAGCAGCTTAGGGCAGCTTTACGAGCAGTACTTC
CASSLGQLYEQYF
>TRBJ1-1|many|TRBV11-3|-
TGTGCCAGCAGCATAGGCAAGAACACTGAAGCTTTCTTT
CASSIGKNTEAFF
>TRBJ2-3|-|TRBV14|-
TGTGCCAGCAGCCAAGATCGCCCGGGAGTGATGAGAACAGATACGCAGTATTTT
CASSQDRPGVMRTDTQYF
>TRBJ1-1|-|TRBV27|-
TGTGCCAGCAGCTCCCGAAAGCCGCAGGGTAACGAAGCTTTCTTT
CASSSRKPQGNEAFF
>TRBJ2-1|-|TRBV27|-
TGTGCCAGCAGTTTAAGACAGGTCTCCTACAATGAGCAGTTCTTC
CASSLRQVSYNEQFF
>TRBJ2-7|-|TRBV9|-
TGTGCCAGCAGCGTAGATCCCAGGGGTCGTGAGCAGTACTTC
CASSVDPRGREQYF
>TRBJ2-1|-|TRBV4-3|-
TGCGCCAGCAGCCGCGGACTACTTAATTACAATGAGCAGTTCTTC
CASSRGLLNYNEQFF
>TRBJ2-7|-|TRBV27|TRBD2
TGTGCCAGCAGTCTCATATCAGCGGGAACCTCCTACGAGCAGTACTTC
CASSLISAGTSYEQYF
>TRBJ2-1|-|TRBV2|-
TGTGCCAGCAGGAAAAACAATGAGCAGTTCTTC
CASRKNNEQFF
>TRBJ1-1|-|TRBV29-1|-
TGCAGCGTCGGATTAGGTGGGAACACTGAAGCTTTCTTT
CSVGLGGNTEAFF
>TRBJ2-7|-|TRBV19|-
TGTGCCAGTAGTATAGATTGGTCACAGAGGTACGAGCAGTACTTC
CASSIDWSQRYEQYF
>TRBJ2-6|once|TRBV5-4|-
TGTGCCAGCAGCTCGGGTCAGGGGGCCAACGTCCTGACTTTC
CASSSGQGANVLTF
>TRBJ2-7|-|TRBV2|TRBD2
TGTGCCAGCAGTGGACTAGCGGGAGTGCTATCGGACTTC
CASSGLAGVLSDF
>TRBJ1-4|-|TRBV30|-
TGTGCCTGGAGTGTACTAAGTAATGAAAAACTGTTTTTT
CAWSVLSNEKLFF
>TRBJ2-3|-|TRBV7-2|TRBD2
TGTGCCAGCAGCCCTAGGGGGGGCAGGACTAGCGGGAGTACAGATACGCAGTATTTT
CASSPRGGRTSGSTDTQYF
>TRBJ2-7|-|TRBV5-1|-
TGCGCCAGCAGCCGGGACGTCAGTCTAGCGTACGAGCAGTACTTC
CASSRDVSLAYEQYF
>TRBJ2-1|-|TRBV18|TRBD2
TGTGCCAGCTCACCAGGCGCTCTAGCGGGAGCTTACAATGAGCAGTTCTTC
CASSPGALAGAYNEQFF
>TRBJ1-1|-|TRBV7-9|TRBD1
TGTGCCAGCAGCTCTGGACAGGCGGACACTGAAGCTTTCTTT
CASSSGQADTEAFF
>TRBJ2-2|-|TRBV7-2|-
TGTGCCAGCAGCTTTGTACAGTCGGTCGGGGAGCTGTTTTTT
CASSFVQSVGELFF
>TRBJ2-2|-|TRBV6-5|-
TGTGCCAGTCGCACGGTGTCTGCGAACACCGGGGAGCTGTTTTTT
CASRTVSANTGELFF
>TRBJ2-3|-|TRBV7-2|-
TGTGCCAGCAGCTCCCCCCAGGCAGATACGCAGTATTTT
CASSSPQADTQYF
>TRBJ1-1|-|TRBV5-1|-
TGCGCCAGCAGCTTGAGAGACACGAACACTGAAGCTTTCTTT
CASSLRDTNTEAFF
>TRBJ2-2|-|TRBV10-1|-
TGCGCCTCTGGTAGGGGCAGCACCGGGGAGCTGTTTTTT
CASGRGSTGELFF
>TRBJ2-2|-|TRBV5-1|-
TGCGCCAGCAGCTTGTTCTGGACCGGGGAGCTGTTTTTT
CASSLFWTGELFF
>TRBJ2-7|few|TRBV5-4|-
TGTGCCAGCAGCTTGGGTAGTGTCTCCTACGAGCAGTACTTC
CASSLGSVSYEQYF
>TRBJ1-1|-|TRBV5-6|-
TGTGCCAGCCTAATCACCAGGGGCGCAAGCGTCAACACTGAAGCTTTCTTT
CASLITRGASVNTEAFF
>TRBJ2-3|-|TRBV7-9|TRBD1
TGTGCCAGCAGCTCCACAGGGGCCACAGATACGCAGTATTTT
CASSSTGATDTQYF
>TRBJ2-7|-|TRBV5-5|-
TGTGCCAGCAGCTCCGAAAGAGGGAGGGAGCAGTACTTC
CASSSERGREQYF
>TRBJ2-7|-|TRBV20-1|-
TGCAGTGCTAGAGATCCTAGGGAGCAGTACTTC
CSARDPREQYF
>TRBJ1-2|-|TRBV27|-
TGTGCCAGCCGAGGACAGATCAACTATGGCTACACCTTC
CASRGQINYGYTF
>TRBJ2-7|once|TRBV19|TRBD2
TGTGCCAGTAGTATATCGGGAGGGTCCGAGCAGTACTTC
CASSISGGSEQYF